This T cell receptor beta chain was recovered during a study of blood T cell repertoires in COVID-19. Study information: From T cells, B-cell-depleted T cells, or PBMCs came the material, which was cDNA or gDNA.

Trimming shortened V by 8 bases and J by 3 bases, and 8 bases separated the two germline ends. The CDR3 runs to 12 residues. The V gene's germline CDR1 is MNHEY and CDR2 SVGAGI. Original handling: Amplification of reference gene primers was used by the study to estimate nucleated cell counts. Generated by immunoSEQ multiplex PCR, the TCRdb table keeps only in-frame clones and is missing some. For V, J and clone size, that table is used; D and trimming come from the DNA. The sample includes about 170,000 clones, around 87% of them seen just once. The TCR was taken from a man in his late teens or twenties with active or convalescent COVID-19. The source material was peripheral blood. V and J are TRBV6-5 and TRBJ1-3, with D possibly TRBD1 on 6 matching bases. Here the CDR3 reads CASGTFGNTIYF. The CDR3 nucleotides are TGTGCCAGCGGGACATTTGGAAACACCATATATTTT.